This T cell receptor beta chain derives from a study of T-cell memory formation after mild COVID-19. Background on the study: Most TCR clusters belonged to a single donor. Regarding the study as a whole: Of the contracting clones, CD4+ ones lay mainly in CM and EM, and CD8+ ones in EMRA.

Germline CDR1 reads SGHTA; CDR2 reads FQGNSA. The CDR3 covers 12 residues. The junction had 7 bases not matched to a gene; V was cut back by 4 bases and J by 11 bases. It was 5'RACE with constant-segment primers that produced the TCR alpha and TCR beta cDNA libraries, which carried sample barcodes and UMIs. From the 5' RACE reads, TCRdb called clonotypes with MiXCR, one entry per CDR3 protein. The sample lists around 130,000 distinct CDR3 sequences; 17% were seen once. This clonotype has at least ten counts. Antigen: not known. The gene calls are TRBV7-2 and TRBJ1-1, with 7 positions matching TRBD1. Sample: PBMCs or a T cell subset sorted from them (not recorded which). The clonotype comes from a man aged 18 to 29 who had mild COVID-19 (a few samples of this study predate the infection). Cell type and time point are not known. The CDR3: CASSSTGSPAFF. Written as DNA, the CDR3 is TGTGCCAGCAGCTCGACAGGGAGTCCCGCTTTCTTT.